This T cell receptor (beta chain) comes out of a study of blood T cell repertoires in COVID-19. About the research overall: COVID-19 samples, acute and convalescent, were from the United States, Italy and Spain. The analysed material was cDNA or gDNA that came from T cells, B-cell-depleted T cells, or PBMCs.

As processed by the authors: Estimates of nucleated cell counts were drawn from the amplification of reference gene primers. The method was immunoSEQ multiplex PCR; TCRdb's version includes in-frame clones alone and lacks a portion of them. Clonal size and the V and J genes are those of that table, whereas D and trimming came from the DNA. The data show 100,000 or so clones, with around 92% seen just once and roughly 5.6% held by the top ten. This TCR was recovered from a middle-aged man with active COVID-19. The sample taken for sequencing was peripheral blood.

CDR3 sequence (DNA): TGTGCCAGCAGCGTAGATGGGCTAGCGGGAGAGACCCAGTACTTC. Amino acid sequence: CASSVDGLAGETQYF. The chain joins TRBV9 to TRBJ2-5, with 8 nucleotides matching TRBD2. With 0 bases clipped from V and 4 bases from J, the junction kept 5 bases outside the gene matches. The CDR3 has 15 amino acids. Germline values: CDR1 SGDLS, CDR2 YYNGEE. The full variable domain, completed using reference TRBV9 and TRBJ2-5, is DSGVTQTPKHLITATGQRVTLRCSPRSGDLSVYWYQQSLDQGLQFLIQYYNGEERAKGNILERFSAQQFPDLHSELNLSSLELGDSALYFCASSVDGLAGETQYFGPGTRLLVL.